The 16 T cell receptor beta chains given below trace back to one sample, sequenced in a study of blood T cell repertoires in COVID-19. Assay used: immunoSEQ multiplex PCR; TCRdb lists only in-frame clones, some missing. The sample includes around 250,000 clones, over 75% of them seen just once. The source material was PBMCs or T cells enriched from blood (not recorded which). These receptors were obtained from a man aged 18 to 29 who had recovered from COVID-19.

V and J are TRBV28 and TRBJ2-3, with a weak D call TRBD2 (5 bases). CDR1 MDHEN and CDR2 SYDVKM come from the germline V gene. The CDR3 runs 15 residues. Deletions cut 8 bases from V and 1 base from J, with 16 bases between. The CDR3 region is CASGLFTRRTDTQYF. The DNA for the CDR3 is TGTGCCAGCGGGCTTTTTACTAGGCGCACAGATACGCAGTATTTT.

This chain joins TRBV27 and TRBJ2-2; 9 bases align to TRBD2. Germline V CDR1 and CDR2: MNHEY, SMNVEV (reference sequence). J lost 4 bases, V lost 2 bases, and 5 bases had no gene match. CDR3 length equals 16 residues. The CDR3 sequence is CASSLASGIGTGELFF. The CDR3 bases are TGTGCCAGCAGTTTAGCTAGCGGGATTGGCACCGGGGAGCTGTTTTTT.

The rearrangement links TRBV7-9 to TRBJ2-5; 10 bases map to TRBD2. Germline-derived CDR1 and CDR2 are SEHNR and FQNEAQ (reference sequence). The CDR3 spans 15 residues. Trimming removed 5 bases from V and 5 bases from J; junction bases left unmatched: 8. The CDR3 is CASSQRGGAGETQYF. CDR3 bases: TGTGCCAGCAGCCAGCGGGGGGGCGCTGGGGAGACCCAGTACTTC.

V is TRBV28 and J is TRBJ2-7, with D tentatively TRBD1 (6 bases). The germline V and J ends were trimmed by 5 bases and 4 bases, with 6 bases remaining between them. Germline CDR1 reads MDHEN; CDR2 reads SYDVKM. The CDR3 loop spans 11 amino acids. Here the CDR3 DNA reads TGTGCCAGCAGTACAGGGTACGAGCAGTACTTC. Encoded protein: CASSTGYEQYF. Full variable domain (outside the CDR3, taken from reference TRBV28 and TRBJ2-7): DVKVTQSSRYLVKRTGEKVFLECVQDMDHENMFWYRQDPGLGLRLIYFSYDVKMKEKGDIPEGYSVSREKKERFSLILESASTNQTSMYLCASSTGYEQYFGPGTRLTVT.

V is TRBV4-1 and J is TRBJ1-5, with D uncertain. The CDR3 has 17 residues. Germline V gene lookup returns CDR1 MGHRA and CDR2 YSYEKL. V shed 4 bases and J shed 0 bases, with 16 bases lying between them. CDR3 loop: CASSPRWGEYSNQPQHF. CDR3 bases: TGCGCCAGCAGCCCCCGGTGGGGAGAATATAGCAATCAGCCCCAGCATTTT.

The genes are TRBV27 and TRBJ1-5, with 8 nucleotides matching TRBD1. In germline, CDR1 is MNHEY, CDR2 SMNVEV (reference sequence). This CDR3 is built from 14 residues. Germline trimming cut 6 bases from V and 6 bases from J; bases unmatched to any gene: 7. In nucleotides, the CDR3 is TGTGCCAGCAGACCACAGGGGGTAGGTCAGCCCCAGCATTTT. Its protein product is CASRPQGVGQPQHF.

The rearrangement links TRBV19 to TRBJ2-7, with 8 bases lining up with TRBD1. J was trimmed by 3 bases and V by 4 bases; bases with no gene match: 5. CDR3 length: 14 amino acids. Germline CDR1 LNHDA, CDR2 SQIVND (reference sequence). CDR3 in DNA: TGTGCCAGTAGTAATCAGGGGGCCTTCTACGAGCAGTACTTC. Protein: CASSNQGAFYEQYF.

CDR3 loop: CASSLSLGRGNEQYF. The CDR3 DNA is TGTGCCAGCAGTTTATCGCTGGGGAGAGGCAACGAGCAGTACTTC. The rearrangement uses TRBV27 and TRBJ2-7; D may be TRBD2 (5 bases). CDR1 is MNHEY and CDR2 is SMNVEV in the germline V gene (reference sequence). V gave up 0 bases and J gave up 5 bases, with 14 bases separating them. The CDR3 has 15 residues.

The V call is TRBV30, the J call TRBJ2-7, with 11 bases that match TRBD1. CDR1 and CDR2 from the germline V gene are GTSNPN and SVGIG (reference sequence). The V gene end was trimmed by 6 bases and the J gene end by 2 bases; junction bases not matched to a gene: 6. The CDR3 consists of 14 residues. As DNA, the CDR3 is TGTGCCTGCGAAGAGGGACAGGGGGCCTACGAGCAGTACTTC. It specifies CACEEGQGAYEQYF. The entire variable domain, with the rest obtained from reference TRBV30 and TRBJ2-7, is as follows: SQTIHQWPATLVQPVGSPLSLECTVEGTSNPNLYWYRQAAGRGLQLLFYSVGIGQISSEVPQNLSASRPQDRQFILSSKKLLLSDSGFYLCACEEGQGAYEQYFGPGTRLTVT.

The J gene is TRBJ2-3, the V gene TRBV27; TRBD1 matches at 9 bases. CDR1 is MNHEY, CDR2 SMNVEV, per germline (reference sequence). The CDR3 runs 14 residues. V lost 6 bases and J lost 6; bases outside the gene matches: 7. The CDR3 loop reads CASRATGGVDTQYF. CDR3 bases: TGTGCCAGCAGGGCGACAGGGGGAGTGGATACGCAGTATTTT.

In its sample, this clone was seen many times. The rearrangement uses TRBV20-1 and TRBJ1-2; the D is unclear. Per germline, CDR1 DFQATT and CDR2 SNEGSKA (reference sequence). The CDR3 sequence is 11 residues long. V was clipped by 1 base and J by 8 bases, with 8 bases between them. CDR3 DNA: TGCAGTGCTAGAGTCAGCGGCGGCTACACCTTC. Protein sequence: CSARVSGGYTF.

V gene TRBV7-2 combines with J gene TRBJ1-3; TRBD1 might be the D (5 bases). The CDR3 runs to 17 residues. Germline values: CDR1 SGHTA, CDR2 FQGNSA. Deletions cut 3 bases from V and 0 bases from J, with 15 bases between. CDR3 DNA: TGTGCCAGCAGCTTTTCCCCACCAGGGAACTCTGGAAACACCATATATTTT. This translates into CASSFSPPGNSGNTIYF. Full variable domain (rest looked up from reference TRBV7-2 and TRBJ1-3): GAGVSQSPSNKVTEKGKDVELRCDPISGHTALYWYRQSLGQGLEFLIYFQGNSAPDKSGLPSDRFSAERTGGSVSTLTIQRTQQEDSAVYLCASSFSPPGNSGNTIYFGEGSWLTVV.

The CDR3 sequence is CASSHQGRNTDTQYF. The CDR3 DNA reads TGTGCCAGCAGCCATCAGGGCAGAAACACAGATACGCAGTATTTT. The chain joins TRBV3-1 (or the pseudogene TRBV3-2) to TRBJ2-3, with D tentatively TRBD1 (5 bases). CDR3 length equals 15 residues. Germline V gene lookup returns CDR1 LGHDT and CDR2 YNNKEL (reference sequence). The germline V and J ends were trimmed by 3 bases and 2 bases, with 12 bases remaining between them.

This clone appeared a few times. V gene TRBV10-3 combines with J gene TRBJ1-1; D is possibly TRBD1 (5 bases). Trimming took 2 bases from V and 10 from J, leaving 20 bases between them. The CDR3 length is 15 residues. CDR1 ENHRY and CDR2 SYGVKD come from the germline V gene. CDR3 residues: CAISEDPGAPRGAFF. CDR3 DNA sequence: TGTGCCATCAGTGAGGATCCGGGCGCCCCAAGGGGAGCTTTCTTT.

The CDR3 sequence: CASSTMYEQYF. CDR3 bases: TGTGCCAGCAGCACAATGTACGAGCAGTACTTC. The chain is built from TRBV11-3 and TRBJ2-7; D gene ambiguous. The germline V gene encodes CDR1 SGHNT and CDR2 YENEEA. Deletions cut 5 bases from V and 4 bases from J, with 6 bases between. The CDR3 is 11 residues long.

V usage is TRBV6-5 and J usage is TRBJ1-4; no clear D. Trimming cost V 7 bases and J 6 bases, with 18 bases left between them. The CDR3 extends over 15 amino acids. The V gene's germline CDR1 is MNHEY and CDR2 SVGAGI. CDR3 protein: CASTLTRVIDEKLFF. The CDR3 DNA follows: TGTGCCAGCACCCTCACGAGGGTGATAGATGAAAAACTGTTTTTT.